The 13 T cell receptor beta chains listed next were all sequenced from one sample in a study of T cells in localized non-small cell lung cancer. Clones were read by immunoSEQ multiplex PCR, and TCRdb kept only the in-frame ones, dropping some. The sample comprises about 40,000 clones, more than 75% of which are singletons, and approximately 6.4% rests with the top ten. The source material was peripheral blood, sampled before any cancer treatment. All receptors derive from a man aged 40-75 years with stage I lung adenocarcinoma.

The chain is built from TRBV11-2 and TRBJ2-1, with a possible D match to TRBD2 (5 bases). CDR3 length: 13 amino acids. Trimming left V 6 bases short and J 5 bases short, with 11 bases between. Germline values: CDR1 SGHAT, CDR2 FQNNGV. For the CDR3, the DNA is TGTGCCAGCAGGGAGACTATGAACAATGAGCAGTTCTTC. Its translation is CASRETMNNEQFF. Supplemented by reference TRBV11-2 and TRBJ2-1, the full variable domain reads EAGVAQSPRYKIIEKRQSVAFWCNPISGHATLYWYQQILGQGPKLLIQFQNNGVVDDSQLPKDRFSAERLKGVDSTLKIQPAKLEDSAVYLCASRETMNNEQFFGPGTRLTVL.

The chain links TRBV5-1 to TRBJ2-2, with D perhaps matching TRBD1 or TRBD2 (5 bases each). There are 16 residues in the CDR3. V was pared by 4 bases and J by 3 bases, with 16 bases between. Germline CDR1 SGHRS, CDR2 YFSETQ. The CDR3 DNA sequence: TGCGCCAGCAGCAAATTGGCAGGGACCTACACCGGGGAGCTGTTTTTT. This gives the protein CASSKLAGTYTGELFF.

This chain uses TRBV28 with TRBJ1-5, with D uncertain. In germline, CDR1 is MDHEN, CDR2 SYDVKM. The ends were cut back, 6 bases at V and 6 bases at J, with 24 bases in the middle. The CDR3 covers 17 residues. The CDR3: CASRRHSGSEYRQPQHF. In DNA form, the CDR3 reads TGTGCCAGCAGACGACACTCGGGCTCCGAGTATCGTCAGCCCCAGCATTTT.

The V gene is TRBV18, the J gene TRBJ1-5; the match to TRBD1 covers 12 bases. J gave up 5 bases and V 5 bases, and 7 bases lay outside the gene matches. This CDR3 contains 16 residues. Germline CDR1 and CDR2: KGHSH and LQKENI. The CDR3 region is CASSLTGTGGYQPQHF. The CDR3 DNA follows: TGTGCCAGCTCATTAACCGGGACAGGGGGCTATCAGCCCCAGCATTTT.

The V gene is TRBV28, the J gene TRBJ1-1; weak D call: TRBD1 (5 bases). Deletions cut 6 bases from V and 7 bases from J, with 21 bases between. The CDR3 runs 15 residues. Per the germline V gene, CDR1 is MDHEN and CDR2 is SYDVKM. Written as DNA, the CDR3 is TGTGCCAGCAGACCAAGTGGAAGGGGAGAAAATGAAGCTTTCTTT. Translated: CASRPSGRGENEAFF.

The genes are TRBV18 and TRBJ2-1; the match to TRBD2 covers 11 bases. The CDR3 covers 17 residues. Trimming took 3 bases from V and 1 from J; bases not matched to a gene: 5. The germline V gene encodes CDR1 KGHSH and CDR2 LQKENI. The CDR3 spells CASSPLRTSGSYNEQFF. The CDR3 DNA follows: TGTGCCAGCTCACCGTTACGGACTAGCGGGTCCTACAATGAGCAGTTCTTC.

This chain uses TRBV19 with TRBJ2-1; D unresolved. Trimming shortened V by 3 bases and J by 6 bases, and 15 bases separated the two germline ends. Germline V CDR1 and CDR2: LNHDA, SQIVND (reference sequence). The CDR3 is made up of 15 amino acids. CDR3: CASSIGRENGNEQFF. DNA of the CDR3: TGTGCCAGTAGTATCGGTAGGGAAAATGGCAATGAGCAGTTCTTC.

The rearrangement joins TRBV5-1 to TRBJ2-1; 13 nucleotides agree with TRBD2. With V trimmed by 7 bases and J by 6 bases, 7 bases remained unmatched. The CDR3 contains 15 residues. The germline CDR1 and CDR2 sequences are SGHRS and YFSETQ. CDR3 region: CASQTGLAGVNEQFF. As DNA, the CDR3 is TGCGCCAGCCAGACTGGACTAGCGGGAGTCAATGAGCAGTTCTTC.

The V and J genes are TRBV4-3 and TRBJ2-7; a weak D match, TRBD2 (6 bases). The CDR3 sequence is 16 residues long. Germline V gene data show CDR1 as LGHNA and CDR2 as YSLEER. V gave up 3 bases and J gave up 5 bases, with 20 bases separating them. The CDR3 here is CASSQAGPPFLNEQYF. CDR3 bases: TGCGCCAGCAGCCAGGCGGGACCCCCATTCCTCAACGAGCAGTACTTC.

This clone appeared a single time. The chain joins TRBV28 to TRBJ2-7; perhaps TRBD2 as D (6 bases). The CDR3 has 16 residues. Germline V CDR1 and CDR2: MDHEN, SYDVKM. Trimming stripped 3 bases from V and 3 bases from J, with 18 bases between. The CDR3 here is CASSLFGDWLGYEQYF. CDR3 coding DNA: TGTGCCAGCAGTTTGTTTGGGGACTGGCTTGGCTACGAGCAGTACTTC.

The chain is built from TRBV2 and TRBJ2-7, with D perhaps matching TRBD1 (6 bases). Trimming pared 5 bases from V and 7 bases from J, leaving 24 bases between. This CDR3 has 16 residues. Germline V gives CDR1 SNHLY, CDR2 FYNNEI. CDR3 sequence: CASSQGGRTGRSEQYF. As DNA, the CDR3 is TGTGCCAGCAGTCAAGGGGGAAGGACCGGCCGTAGTGAGCAGTACTTC.

The chain joins TRBV7-9 to TRBJ2-7, with a tentative D call TRBD1 (6 bases). The CDR3 covers 14 residues. Between the trimmed V and J ends, which lost 1 base and 2 bases, there was a span of 9 bases. Germline V lookup: CDR1 SEHNR, CDR2 FQNEAQ (reference sequence). The CDR3 sequence is CASSLGTATYEQYF. In DNA form, the CDR3 reads TGTGCCAGCAGCTTAGGGACAGCTACCTACGAGCAGTACTTC.

The gene calls are TRBV7-9 and TRBJ1-4; TRBD1 matches at 9 bases. Trimming at V came to 4 bases and at J to 2 bases, leaving 2 bases not matched to a gene. Germline V gene lookup returns CDR1 SEHNR and CDR2 FQNEAQ (reference sequence). The CDR3 contains 15 residues. CDR3 sequence: CASSYDRGTNEKLFF. The CDR3, as DNA: TGTGCCAGCAGCTATGACAGGGGGACTAATGAAAAACTGTTTTTT.